The clone carrying this T cell receptor beta chain appeared many times. Its antigen remains unknown. RNA transcripts were the template for amplifying TCR beta CDR3 regions. Using the HTBI primer set, a first-round RT-PCR was run on the TCR CDR3. MiXCR was run by TCRdb on the multiplex PCR reads, yielding one entry per CDR3 protein. The data hold fewer than 650,000 distinct CDR3 sequences, with approximately 14% observed a single time. The CDR3 totals 15 residues. Germline loops: CDR1 GTSNPN, CDR2 SVGIG (reference sequence). The V end was cut by 3 bases, the J end by 5 bases, with 14 bases between. The sample is drawn from a study of T cells in Graves' hyperthyroidism and ophthalmopathy. Study as a whole: The authors collected peripheral blood at initial diagnosis, before any treatment.

Broader study findings: Researchers found most expanded thyroid clonotypes above 0.001 in blood as well. Ophthalmopathy was separated from stable hyperthyroidism by a 13 V-J model.

The genes are TRBV30 and TRBJ1-6, with a possible D match to TRBD1 (6 bases). The TCR sequence derives from a woman between 18 and 30 years old with Graves' ophthalmopathy. The sequencing sample was made of blood. The chain's CDR3 is CAWRPGRGNNSPLHF. The CDR3 region has the DNA TGTGCCTGGAGGCCGGGCAGGGGTAATAATTCACCCCTCCACTTT.